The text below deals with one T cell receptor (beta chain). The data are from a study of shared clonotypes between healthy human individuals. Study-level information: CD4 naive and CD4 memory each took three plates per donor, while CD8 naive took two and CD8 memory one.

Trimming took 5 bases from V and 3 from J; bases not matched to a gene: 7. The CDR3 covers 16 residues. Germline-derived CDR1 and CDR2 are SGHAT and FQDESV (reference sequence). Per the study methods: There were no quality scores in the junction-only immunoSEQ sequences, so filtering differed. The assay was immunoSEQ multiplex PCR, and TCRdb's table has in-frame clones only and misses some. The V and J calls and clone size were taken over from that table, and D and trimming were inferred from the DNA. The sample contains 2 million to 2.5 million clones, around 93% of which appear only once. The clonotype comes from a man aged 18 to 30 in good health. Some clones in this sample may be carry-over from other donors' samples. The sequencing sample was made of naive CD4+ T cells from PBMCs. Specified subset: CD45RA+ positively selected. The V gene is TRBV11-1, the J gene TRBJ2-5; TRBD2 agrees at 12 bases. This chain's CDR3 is CASSLRTSGKEETQYF. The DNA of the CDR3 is TGTGCCAGCAGCCTACGGACTAGCGGGAAGGAAGAGACCCAGTACTTC.